This T cell receptor (beta chain) emerged from a study of T cell responses to AZD1222 COVID-19 vaccine. Whole-study results and caveats: CD4 TCRs linked to vaccination spanned spike, dominating at 160-218 and 743-854.

The germline V gene has CDR1 SQVTM and CDR2 ANQGSEA. The CDR3 runs to 15 residues. V shed 4 bases, J shed 3 bases, and the junction held 11 bases outside the gene matches. Details on this clone: The antigen is unknown.

Assay used: immunoSEQ multiplex PCR; TCRdb lists only in-frame clones, some missing. The sample contains about 150,000 clones, roughly 91% of which appear only once. This chain uses TRBV29-1 with TRBJ1-1; 7 positions match TRBD1. The clonotype originates from an adult in good health. Sequenced here: peripheral blood, sampled on day 0 of AZD1222 vaccination. The CDR3 reads CSVVPGQGVHTEAFF. CDR3 DNA sequence: TGCAGCGTTGTCCCTGGGCAGGGGGTCCACACTGAAGCTTTCTTT.